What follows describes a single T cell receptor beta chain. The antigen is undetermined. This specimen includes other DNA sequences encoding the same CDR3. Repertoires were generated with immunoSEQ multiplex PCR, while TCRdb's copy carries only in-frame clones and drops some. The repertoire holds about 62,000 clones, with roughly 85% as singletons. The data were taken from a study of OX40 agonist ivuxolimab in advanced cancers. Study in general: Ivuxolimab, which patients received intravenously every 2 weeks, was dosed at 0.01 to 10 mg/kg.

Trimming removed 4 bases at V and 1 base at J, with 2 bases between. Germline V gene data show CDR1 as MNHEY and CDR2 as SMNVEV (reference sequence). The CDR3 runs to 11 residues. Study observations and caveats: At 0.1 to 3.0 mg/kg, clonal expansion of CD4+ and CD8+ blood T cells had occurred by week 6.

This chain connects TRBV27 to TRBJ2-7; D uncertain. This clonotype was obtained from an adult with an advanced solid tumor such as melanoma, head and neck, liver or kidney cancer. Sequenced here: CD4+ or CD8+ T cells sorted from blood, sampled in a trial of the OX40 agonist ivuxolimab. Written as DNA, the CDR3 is TGTGCCAGCAGTTCATCCTACGAGCAGTACTTC. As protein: CASSSSYEQYF.